This T cell receptor (beta chain) comes out of a study of radiation and T cells in renal cell carcinoma. Indicated time point: baseline pretreatment blood. Treatment in this sample: 15 Gy SBRT to primary tumor, nephrectomy 4 weeks later. Assay used: immunoSEQ multiplex PCR; TCRdb lists only in-frame clones, some missing. The sample lists about 160,000 clones; 88% were seen once. The sequence derives from a woman aged 65 to 85 with renal cell carcinoma. The specimen was blood, collected from a patient whose treatment included radiotherapy and nephrectomy.

DNA of the CDR3: TGTGCCAGCAGTTTGACAGGGGCCAACGTCCTGACTTTC. Residues: CASSLTGANVLTF. V usage is TRBV28 and J usage is TRBJ2-6; D uncertain. Trimming left V 3 bases short and J 4 bases short, with 4 bases between. Germline values: CDR1 MDHEN, CDR2 SYDVKM. The CDR3 loop spans 13 amino acids.